A single sample is the source of the 10 T cell receptor beta chains below, sequenced in a study of identical twins. Each CDR3 protein gets one entry after TCRdb re-called the 5' RACE reads with MiXCR. The profile shows under 1 million distinct CDR3 sequences, 9% to 15% of them singletons. Separately, the same data were catalogued under a study of yellow fever vaccine responses in identical twins.

The specimen was PBMCs. The receptors were gathered from a woman between 18 and 30 years old in good health.

The CDR3 loop is CAISATADRETQYF. The CDR3 region has the DNA TGTGCCATCAGTGCAACGGCCGATAGGGAGACCCAGTACTTC. The chain combines TRBV10-3 with TRBJ2-5; no firm D call. Germline V gives CDR1 ENHRY, CDR2 SYGVKD. This CDR3 has 14 residues. Trimming stripped 4 bases from V and 5 bases from J, with 14 bases between.

This clonotype was found a few times. This chain connects TRBV20-1 to TRBJ1-1; 9 nucleotides match TRBD1. This CDR3 comprises 15 residues. The germline CDR1 and CDR2 sequences are DFQATT and SNEGSKA (reference sequence). Trimming removed 5 bases from V and 5 bases from J; junction bases left unmatched: 12. CDR3 coding DNA: TGCAGTGCTCCACAACCGGGACAGGGAAGTACTGAAGCTTTCTTT. It specifies CSAPQPGQGSTEAFF.

The J gene is TRBJ2-1, the V gene TRBV11-2; D may match TRBD1 or TRBD2 (5 bases each). Germline V gene lookup returns CDR1 SGHAT and CDR2 FQNNGV. The CDR3 extends over 11 amino acids. The germline V and J ends were trimmed by 5 bases and 12 bases, with 11 bases remaining between them. Here the CDR3 reads CASSTERGQFF. The CDR3 DNA sequence: TGTGCCAGCAGCACGGAGAGGGGGCAGTTCTTC.

Many counts were recorded for this clonotype. The chain links TRBV28 to TRBJ1-5; 7 positions match TRBD1. CDR3 length: 14 residues. The germline gives CDR1 MDHEN, CDR2 SYDVKM. V was clipped by 4 bases and J by 3 bases; unmatched bases: 3. CDR3 sequence: CASSWDSLNQPQHF. The CDR3, as DNA: TGTGCCAGCAGTTGGGACAGCCTCAATCAGCCCCAGCATTTT.

This clonotype turned up a few times. The V and J genes are TRBV7-8 and TRBJ2-7, with a weak D call TRBD1 (6 bases). Germline CDR1 and CDR2: SGHVS and FQNEAQ. The CDR3 has 15 residues. V gave up 5 bases and J gave up 4 bases, with 18 bases separating them. CDR3 amino acids: CASSRKSRDIYEQYF. The CDR3 bases are TGTGCCAGCAGCCGTAAGTCCCGGGACATTTACGAGCAGTACTTC.

The chain combines TRBV24-1 with TRBJ2-3; 9 bases fit TRBD1. V shed 7 bases and J 4 bases; nucleotides not matched to a gene: 11. CDR3 length: 16 residues. The germline V gene has CDR1 KGHDR and CDR2 SFDVKD. The CDR3 loop is CATSPSGTGRADTQYF. The CDR3, as DNA: TGTGCCACCAGCCCATCCGGGACAGGGCGCGCAGATACGCAGTATTTT.

This clonotype was recorded at least ten times. The chain joins TRBV20-1 to TRBJ2-7; 8 bases match TRBD2. The J segment lost 5 bases and the V segment lost 2 bases, leaving 11 bases of the junction unmatched. Germline V gene lookup returns CDR1 DFQATT and CDR2 SNEGSKA (reference sequence). The CDR3 has 15 amino acids. For the CDR3, the DNA is TGCAGTGCTAGAAAGGCGGGAGGTCTAAGGGACGAGCAGTACTTC. Protein product: CSARKAGGLRDEQYF.

Here the CDR3 reads CASSWRQGSSYNEQFF. In DNA form, the CDR3 reads TGCGCCAGCAGCTGGCGCCAGGGTAGCTCCTACAATGAGCAGTTCTTC. This chain connects TRBV5-1 to TRBJ2-1; maybe TRBD1 (5 bases). Germline loops: CDR1 SGHRS, CDR2 YFSETQ. The CDR3 totals 16 residues. The germline V and J ends were trimmed by 3 bases and 0 bases, with 13 bases remaining between them.

The rearrangement joins TRBV10-3 to TRBJ2-7, with TRBD1 matching over 9 bases. This CDR3 has 14 residues. The germline gives CDR1 ENHRY, CDR2 SYGVKD. V shed 10 bases and J 3 bases; nucleotides not matched to a gene: 10. CDR3 loop: CATESGTGIYEQYV. The CDR3 nucleotides are TGTGCCACCGAATCCGGGACAGGGATCTACGAGCAGTACGTC.

The chain joins TRBV9 to TRBJ2-3; 8 nucleotides line up with TRBD2. CDR1 is SGDLS, CDR2 YYNGEE, per germline. Trimming cost V 0 bases and J 4 bases; bases outside gene matches: 4. CDR3 length: 15 residues. The CDR3 DNA is TGTGCCAGCAGCGTAGGAAGCGGGGGCCCAGATACGCAGTATTTT. It yields the protein CASSVGSGGPDTQYF. Using reference TRBV9 and TRBJ2-3 for the parts outside the CDR3, the full variable domain is DSGVTQTPKHLITATGQRVTLRCSPRSGDLSVYWYQQSLDQGLQFLIQYYNGEERAKGNILERFSAQQFPDLHSELNLSSLELGDSALYFCASSVGSGGPDTQYFGPGTRLTVL.